This TCR beta chain comes out of a study of CD8+ T cells in alopecia areata. Study-wide results and limits: Higher clonality and more expanded CD8+ clones appeared in lesional than normal scalp.

cDNA serving as the sequencing template came from extracted, reverse transcribed RNA. Profiling relied on immunoSEQ multiplex PCR, and the TCRdb table lists in-frame clones only, not all of them. The profile shows about 150,000 clones, around 47% of them singletons. Trimming removed 5 bases from V and 7 bases from J; junction bases left unmatched: 8. Germline lookup yields CDR1 LNHDA and CDR2 SQIVND (reference sequence). This CDR3 spans 14 amino acids. In the case of this clone: The target antigen is unknown.

The receptor was derived from a human donor with alopecia areata. The chain employs TRBV19 and TRBJ2-7; 10 bases are shared with TRBD1. Input material: CD4+ T cells sorted from blood. CDR3 DNA sequence: TGTGCCAGTAGTGGACAGGGGGTTCGGGAGGAGCAGTACTTC. Its translation: CASSGQGVREEQYF.